This entry lists 26 T cell receptor beta chains sequenced from one sample in a study of OX40 agonist ivuxolimab in advanced cancers. The assay was immunoSEQ multiplex PCR, and TCRdb's table has in-frame clones only and misses some. The table lists around 50,000 clones, roughly 77% of them singletons. The sequences come from CD4+ or CD8+ T cells sorted from blood, collected in a trial of the OX40 agonist ivuxolimab. The receptor source for this set is an adult with an advanced solid tumor such as melanoma, head and neck, liver or kidney cancer.

The chain links TRBV5-1 to TRBJ2-1; D is unclear. V was trimmed by 0 bases and J by 6 bases, leaving 7 bases between them. CDR1 and CDR2 from the germline V gene are SGHRS and YFSETQ. This CDR3 has 13 amino acids. The CDR3 coding sequence is TGCGCCAGCAGCTTGGTTCTCGGCAATGAGCAGTTCTTC. Protein: CASSLVLGNEQFF.

In this sample, this clone turned up once. The chain carries TRBV29-1 and TRBJ2-7; the D gene could be TRBD1 or TRBD2 (5 bases each). Germline V gives CDR1 SQVTM, CDR2 ANQGSEA. CDR3 length: 17 residues. V was trimmed by 4 bases and J by 0 bases, leaving 22 bases between them. The CDR3 loop is CSVVVGVWGLDSYEQYF. DNA of the CDR3: TGCAGCGTTGTAGTGGGGGTTTGGGGTTTAGACTCCTACGAGCAGTACTTC.

The chain recombines TRBV5-1 with TRBJ1-1; D uncertain. The CDR3 totals 16 residues. The germline gives CDR1 SGHRS, CDR2 YFSETQ. V gave up 0 bases and J gave up 1 base, with 13 bases separating them. The chain's CDR3 is CASSLAPSGRNTEAFF. The CDR3 DNA reads TGCGCCAGCAGCTTGGCCCCCTCCGGCAGGAACACTGAAGCTTTCTTT.

The rearrangement links TRBV11-2 to TRBJ2-7; a possible D gene is TRBD1 (5 bases). Deletions cut 5 bases from V and 0 bases from J, with 14 bases between. The CDR3 consists of 15 residues. Germline loops: CDR1 SGHAT, CDR2 FQNNGV. The CDR3: CASSENRLSSYEQYF. The DNA of the CDR3 is TGTGCCAGCAGCGAAAACAGGCTCTCCTCCTACGAGCAGTACTTC.

J is TRBJ1-4 and V is TRBV18; D possibly corresponds to TRBD1 (6 bases). Looked up from germline, CDR1 is KGHSH and CDR2 is LQKENI. The CDR3 spans 14 residues. Trimming took off 3 bases at V and 8 bases at J, with 13 bases between the two ends. The CDR3: CASSPPGVGEKLFF. DNA for the CDR3: TGTGCCAGCTCACCGCCAGGGGTTGGGGAAAAACTGTTTTTT.

Concerning this clone itself: This sample also contains other DNA sequences that code for the same CDR3. V is TRBV6-4 and J is TRBJ2-7; D gene unclear. From germline, CDR1 is MRHNA and CDR2 SNTAGT. V shed 4 bases and J shed 6 bases, with 13 bases lying between them. This CDR3 comprises 13 residues. CDR3 bases: TGTGCCAGCAGTGCGGAGTCGAGGAGCGAGCAGTACTTC. As protein: CASSAESRSEQYF.

DNA of the CDR3: TGCGCCAGCAGTCTCAAAGTCAGGCCCACCCGAGGCACTGAAGCTTTCTTT. Translation: CASSLKVRPTRGTEAFF. The rearrangement links TRBV23-1 to TRBJ1-1; no reliable D call. TRBV23-1 is labeled an ORF, and its function is uncertain. The CDR3 loop spans 17 amino acids. The ends were cut back, 4 bases at V and 4 bases at J, with 22 bases in the middle.

V gene TRBV18 combines with J gene TRBJ2-7; TRBD1 matches at 8 bases. CDR1 KGHSH and CDR2 LQKENI come from the germline V gene. This CDR3 contains 17 residues. V dropped 0 bases and J dropped 1; count of bases not matched to a gene: 8. The CDR3 here is CASSPPGAGGESYEQYF. The CDR3 coding sequence is TGTGCCAGCTCACCACCAGGGGCAGGGGGCGAGTCCTACGAGCAGTACTTC.

This clone occurred a few times. The V gene is TRBV27, the J gene TRBJ2-7, with TRBD1 matching over 10 bases. Per germline, CDR1 MNHEY and CDR2 SMNVEV (reference sequence). With 6 bases clipped from V and 3 bases from J, the junction kept 2 bases outside the gene matches. The CDR3 is 13 amino acids. The CDR3 protein is CASRGQGHYEQYF. The CDR3 DNA reads TGTGCCAGCAGGGGACAGGGGCACTACGAGCAGTACTTC.

CDR3 DNA sequence: TGTGCCAGCAGCGTAGGCTCAGACATCATGAACACTGAAGCTTTCTTT. This encodes CASSVGSDIMNTEAFF. The rearrangement joins TRBV9 to TRBJ1-1; D ambiguous. The V end lost 0 bases, the J end lost 0 bases, and 12 bases lay between the germline ends. Germline lookup yields CDR1 SGDLS and CDR2 YYNGEE. The CDR3 has 16 residues.

Points on this clone: One end of the junction is discordant with germline, which a read error may explain. This chain connects TRBV7-2 to TRBJ2-5; no definite D call. Germline CDR1 SGHTA, CDR2 FQGNSA. The CDR3 spans 12 residues. CDR3 bases: TGTGCCAGCGGGATAGCCCAAGGGACCCAGTACTTC. It codes for CASGIAQGTQYF.

The rearrangement links TRBV6-4 to TRBJ1-2; no clear D. Looked up from germline, CDR1 is MRHNA and CDR2 is SNTAGT. V was trimmed by 5 bases and J by 3 bases, leaving 13 bases between them. The CDR3 totals 14 residues. The DNA of the CDR3 is TGTGCCAGCAGTCCCACGATCTGGGACTATGGCTACACCTTC. The encoded protein is CASSPTIWDYGYTF.

The chain is built from TRBV5-1 and TRBJ2-1, with 13 bases identical to TRBD2. Germline V lookup: CDR1 SGHRS, CDR2 YFSETQ. This CDR3 region has 16 residues. V shed 4 bases, J shed 2 bases, and the junction held 3 bases outside the gene matches. CDR3 nucleotide sequence: TGCGCCAGCAGCGTAACTAGCGGGGGGGCCTACAATGAGCAGTTCTTC. Translated, it gives CASSVTSGGAYNEQFF. The variable domain in full, completed from reference TRBV5-1 and TRBJ2-1, reads KAGVTQTPRYLIKTRGQQVTLSCSPISGHRSVSWYQQTPGQGLQFLFEYFSETQRNKGNFPGRFSGRQFSNSRSEMNVSTLELGDSALYLCASSVTSGGAYNEQFFGPGTRLTVL.

This clone was picked up a small number of times. This CDR3 is CASSSLGLAKDTQYF. CDR3 nucleotides: TGCGCCAGCAGCTCGTTGGGGCTAGCAAAAGATACGCAGTATTTT. The chain links TRBV5-1 to TRBJ2-3; D assignment may be TRBD1 or TRBD2 (5 bases each). Germline CDR1 reads SGHRS; CDR2 reads YFSETQ. Trimming took 3 bases from V and 5 from J, leaving 16 bases between them. CDR3 length: 15 amino acids.

This clone was observed once. The chain joins TRBV28 to TRBJ2-5; weak D call: TRBD2 (6 bases). This CDR3 has 15 amino acids. Trimming left V 5 bases short and J 4 bases short, with 17 bases between. Germline loops: CDR1 MDHEN, CDR2 SYDVKM. The CDR3 nucleotides are TGTGCCAGCAGTACGAGGCGGGGTGGGGGAGAGACCCAGTACTTC. Its translation is CASSTRRGGGETQYF.

This clone appeared a few times. This sequence joins TRBV11-1 and TRBJ2-5; 14 bases fit TRBD2. Per germline, CDR1 SGHAT and CDR2 FQDESV (reference sequence). The V segment lost 5 bases and the J segment 5 bases; nucleotides outside the gene matches: 16. The CDR3 runs to 19 residues. CDR3 DNA: TGTGCCAGCAGCCCCCACCGACGACTAGCGGGGGGGAGACGTGAGACCCAGTACTTC. Translated, it gives CASSPHRRLAGGRRETQYF.

The chain employs TRBV12-5 and TRBJ1-6; TRBD1 is a possible D gene (6 bases). CDR3 size: 15 residues. Trimming took 2 bases from V and 5 from J, leaving 10 bases between them. Germline values: CDR1 LGHNT, CDR2 FRNRAP. CDR3 sequence reads: CASGLTGLDNSPLHF. DNA of the CDR3: TGTGCTAGTGGTTTGACAGGGCTCGATAATTCACCCCTCCACTTT.

This chain joins TRBV5-1 and TRBJ2-7, with 8 bases lining up with TRBD1. The trim removed 0 bases at V and 13 bases at J, leaving 12 bases unmatched. The germline V gene has CDR1 SGHRS and CDR2 YFSETQ. The CDR3 has 14 residues. CDR3 in amino acids: CASSLGGGQVLRYF. In DNA form, the CDR3 reads TGCGCCAGCAGCTTGGGAGGGGGACAGGTCCTGCGCTACTTC.

The CDR3 nucleotides read TGCGCCAGCAGCCGGAGTACAACAGGGAACTCCTACGAGCAGTACTTC. Its protein product is CASSRSTTGNSYEQYF. This rearrangement joins TRBV4-1 to TRBJ2-7, with D possibly TRBD1 on 6 matching bases. The CDR3 is 16 residues long. Deletions cut 4 bases from V and 0 bases from J, with 16 bases between. Germline CDR1 reads MGHRA; CDR2 reads YSYEKL.

This chain connects TRBV6-1 to TRBJ2-7; perhaps D is TRBD1 or TRBD2 (5 bases each). The germline CDR1 and CDR2 sequences are MNHNS and SASEGT. This CDR3 has 15 residues. The V end lost 2 bases, the J end lost 0 bases, and 11 bases lay between the germline ends. The CDR3, as DNA: TGTGCCAGCAGTGAATGGGGGATCAACTCCTACGAGCAGTACTTC. Amino acid sequence: CASSEWGINSYEQYF.

The chain recombines TRBV4-1 with TRBJ1-5; D unclear. This CDR3 contains 15 residues. From germline, CDR1 is MGHRA and CDR2 YSYEKL. Trimming removed 0 bases from V and 5 bases from J, with 11 bases in between. CDR3 in DNA: TGCGCCAGCAGCCAAGATCATGCAGGATATCAGCCCCAGCATTTT. It codes for CASSQDHAGYQPQHF.

This clone was observed once. The J gene is TRBJ2-7, the V gene TRBV5-4, with 10 bases matching TRBD1. The CDR3 consists of 14 residues. Per germline, CDR1 SGHNT and CDR2 YYREEE (reference sequence). V trimming: 4 bases; J trimming: 6 bases; junction bases outside the gene matches: 7. The CDR3 DNA sequence: TGTGCCAGCAGCAAGACAGGGGGCAATGGCGAGCAGTACTTC. It codes for CASSKTGGNGEQYF.

The chain combines TRBV15 with TRBJ1-3, with 7 positions matching TRBD1. The CDR3 contains 17 residues. V lost 0 bases to trimming and J lost 0 bases; unmatched junction nucleotides: 5. The germline gives CDR1 LNHNV, CDR2 YYDKDF (reference sequence). CDR3 region: CATSRDRTGHSGNTIYF. The CDR3 region has the DNA TGTGCCACCAGCAGAGATCGGACAGGTCACTCTGGAAACACCATATATTTT.

CDR3 coding DNA: TGTGCCAGCAGTTCCCTAGGGACTAGCGGGGGACTGTACCAAGAGACCCAGTACTTC. Amino acids: CASSSLGTSGGLYQETQYF. The rearrangement uses TRBV27 and TRBJ2-5, with 14 bases lining up with TRBD2. Trimming removed 4 bases from V and 0 bases from J; junction bases left unmatched: 10. The CDR3 has 19 residues. Per the germline V gene, CDR1 is MNHEY and CDR2 is SMNVEV (reference sequence).

The chain uses TRBV5-4 and TRBJ1-2; 10 bases fit TRBD1. Germline assignment: CDR1 SGHNT and CDR2 YYREEE (reference sequence). The CDR3 has 14 residues. After removal of 4 bases from V and 5 bases from J, the junction contained 5 bases not matched to a gene. The CDR3 spells CASSPPGQGYGYTF. CDR3 coding DNA: TGTGCCAGCAGCCCCCCGGGACAGGGGTATGGCTACACCTTC.

The table lists this clone with a count of one. Likely a read error: the CDR3 ends without its conserved phenylalanine or tryptophan. The chain employs TRBV7-8 and TRBJ2-7; D might be TRBD2 (6 bases). CDR3 length: 12 amino acids. V was clipped by 2 bases and J by 9 bases, with 11 bases between them. Germline assignment: CDR1 SGHVS and CDR2 FQNEAQ. The CDR3 sequence: CASSLTTGVQYL. CDR3 DNA sequence: TGTGCCAGCAGCTTAACCACGGGGGTGCAGTACCTC.